This T cell receptor (beta chain) comes out of a study of metastatic and nonmetastatic thyroid tumors. Looking at the study overall: Across blood and tumor or nodule tissue, repertoires from malignant and benign thyroid patients were compared with one another. Study observations and caveats: When malignant thyroid tumors were compared with benign nodules, TCR beta diversity was reportedly significantly higher in the malignant tumors. This held in both blood and tumor samples.

A note on this clone: Its antigen is not known. A junction end diverges from the germline sequence, so it may reflect a read error. Other DNA sequences in the sample encode the same CDR3.

Patients had received no treatment of any kind before thyroid surgery. In the authors' workflow: What underpinned the distant-metastasis classifier for papillary thyroid cancer was the set of CDR3 differences across clinicopathological groups. TCRdb reassembled clones from the PCR reads with MiXCR. The V and J calls shown here were made by TCRdb, not taken from the authors' results. The sample holds tens of thousands of clones, 17% seen once. The CDR3 is 14 amino acids. Per the germline V gene, CDR1 is DFQATT and CDR2 is SNEGSKA (reference sequence). This TCR was recovered from a female donor with papillary thyroid cancer or a benign thyroid nodule (not recorded which). Some clones in this sample may be carry-over from other donors' samples. The chain employs TRBV20-1 and TRBJ2-5; D unresolved. The sequenced sample was tumor tissue. The chain's CDR3 is CSARRTAGEETQYF. CDR3 nucleotides: TGCAGTGCTAGACGAACAGCAGGAGAGGAGACCCAGTATTTC.